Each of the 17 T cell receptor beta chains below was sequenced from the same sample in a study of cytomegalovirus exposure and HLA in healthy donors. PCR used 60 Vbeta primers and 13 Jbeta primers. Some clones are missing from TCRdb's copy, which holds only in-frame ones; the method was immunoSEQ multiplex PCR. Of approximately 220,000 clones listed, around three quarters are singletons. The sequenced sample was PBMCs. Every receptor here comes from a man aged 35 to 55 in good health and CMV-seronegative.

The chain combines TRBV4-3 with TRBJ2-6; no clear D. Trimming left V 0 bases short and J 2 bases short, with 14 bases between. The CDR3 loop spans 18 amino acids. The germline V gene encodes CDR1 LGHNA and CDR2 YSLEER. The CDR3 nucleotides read TGCGCCAGCAGCCAAGATCGTGGCGGATTTACTGGGGCCAACGTCCTGACTTTC. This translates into CASSQDRGGFTGANVLTF.

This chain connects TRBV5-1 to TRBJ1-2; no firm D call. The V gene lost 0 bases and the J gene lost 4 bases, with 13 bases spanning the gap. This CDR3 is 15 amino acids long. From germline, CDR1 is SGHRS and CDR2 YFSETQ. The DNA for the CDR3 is TGCGCCAGCAGCTTGGCGGGATCCGTGTCCTATGGCTACACCTTC. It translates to CASSLAGSVSYGYTF.

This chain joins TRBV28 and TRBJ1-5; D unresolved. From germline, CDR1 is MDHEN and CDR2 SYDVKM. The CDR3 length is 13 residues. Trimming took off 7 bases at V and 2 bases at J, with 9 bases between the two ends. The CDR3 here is CASNRSGNQPQHF. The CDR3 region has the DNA TGTGCCAGCAATAGGAGTGGCAATCAGCCCCAGCATTTT.

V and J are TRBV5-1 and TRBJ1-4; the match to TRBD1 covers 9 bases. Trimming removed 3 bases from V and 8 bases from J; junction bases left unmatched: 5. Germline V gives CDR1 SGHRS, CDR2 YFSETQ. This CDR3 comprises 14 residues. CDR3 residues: CASSSTGGEEKLFF. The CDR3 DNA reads TGCGCCAGCAGCTCGACAGGGGGAGAGGAAAAACTGTTTTTT.

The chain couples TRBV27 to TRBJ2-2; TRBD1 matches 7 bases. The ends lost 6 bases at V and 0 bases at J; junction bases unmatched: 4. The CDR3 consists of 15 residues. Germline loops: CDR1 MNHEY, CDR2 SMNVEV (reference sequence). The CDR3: CASRTGQANTGELFF. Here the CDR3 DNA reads TGTGCCAGCAGAACCGGACAGGCGAACACCGGGGAGCTGTTTTTT.

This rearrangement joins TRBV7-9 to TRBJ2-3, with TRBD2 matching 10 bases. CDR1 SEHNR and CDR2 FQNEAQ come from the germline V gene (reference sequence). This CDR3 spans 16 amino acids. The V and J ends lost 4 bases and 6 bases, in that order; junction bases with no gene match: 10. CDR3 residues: CASSWGTSAGRDTQYF. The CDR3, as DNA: TGTGCCAGCAGCTGGGGGACTAGCGCCGGGAGGGATACGCAGTATTTT.

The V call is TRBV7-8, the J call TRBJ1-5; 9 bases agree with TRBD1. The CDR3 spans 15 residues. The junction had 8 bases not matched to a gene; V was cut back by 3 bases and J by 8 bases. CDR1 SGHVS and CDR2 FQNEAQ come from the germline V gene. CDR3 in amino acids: CASSFNRQGGKPQHF. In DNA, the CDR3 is TGTGCCAGCAGCTTTAATCGACAGGGGGGCAAGCCCCAGCATTTT. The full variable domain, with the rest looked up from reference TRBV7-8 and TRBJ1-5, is GAGVSQSPRYKVAKRGQDVALRCDPISGHVSLFWYQQALGQGPEFLTYFQNEAQLDKSGLPSDRFFAERPEGSVSTLKIQRTQQEDSAVYLCASSFNRQGGKPQHFGDGTRLSIL.

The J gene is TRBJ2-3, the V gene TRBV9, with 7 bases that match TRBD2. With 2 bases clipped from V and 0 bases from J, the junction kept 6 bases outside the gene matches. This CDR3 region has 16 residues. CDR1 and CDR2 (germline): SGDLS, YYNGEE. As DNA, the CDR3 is TGTGCCAGCAGCGTGGGGGAGGGCTGGAGCACAGATACGCAGTATTTT. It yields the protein CASSVGEGWSTDTQYF.

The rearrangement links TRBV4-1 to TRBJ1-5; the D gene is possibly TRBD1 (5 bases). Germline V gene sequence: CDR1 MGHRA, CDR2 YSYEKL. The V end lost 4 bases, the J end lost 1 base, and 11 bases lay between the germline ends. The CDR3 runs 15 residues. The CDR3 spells CASSPPAGSNQPQHF. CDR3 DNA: TGCGCCAGCAGCCCCCCGGCAGGGAGCAATCAGCCCCAGCATTTT.

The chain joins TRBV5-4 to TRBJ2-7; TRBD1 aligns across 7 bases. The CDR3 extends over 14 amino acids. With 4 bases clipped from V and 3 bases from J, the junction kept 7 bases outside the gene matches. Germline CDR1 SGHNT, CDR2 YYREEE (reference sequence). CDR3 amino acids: CASSPRDRVYEQYF. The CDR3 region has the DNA TGTGCCAGCAGCCCCCGGGACAGAGTCTACGAGCAGTACTTC.

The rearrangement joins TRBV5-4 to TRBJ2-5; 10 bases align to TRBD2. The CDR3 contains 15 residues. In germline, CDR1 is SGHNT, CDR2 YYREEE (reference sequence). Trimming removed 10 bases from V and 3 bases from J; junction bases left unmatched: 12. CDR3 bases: TGTGCCTTTCGGTTGGGTACTAGCGGGAAAGAGACCCAGTACTTC. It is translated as CAFRLGTSGKETQYF. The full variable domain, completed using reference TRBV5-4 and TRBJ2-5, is ETGVTQSPTHLIKTRGQQVTLRCSSQSGHNTVSWYQQALGQGPQFIFQYYREEENGRGNFPPRFSGLQFPNYSSELNVNALELDDSALYLCAFRLGTSGKETQYFGPGTRLLVL.

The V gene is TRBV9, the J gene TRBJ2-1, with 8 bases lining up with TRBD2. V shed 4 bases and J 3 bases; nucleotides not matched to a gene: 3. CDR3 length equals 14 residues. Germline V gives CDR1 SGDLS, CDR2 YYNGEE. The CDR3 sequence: CASSPGTSYNEQFF. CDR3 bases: TGTGCCAGCAGCCCGGGGACTAGCTACAATGAGCAGTTCTTC.

CDR3: CASSLEGLAGDTQYF. CDR3 in DNA: TGTGCCAGCAGCTTAGAGGGTTTAGCGGGAGATACGCAGTATTTT. The chain is built from TRBV7-8 and TRBJ2-3, with 7 bases aligning to TRBD2. Germline values: CDR1 SGHVS, CDR2 FQNEAQ. The junction had 6 bases not matched to a gene; V was cut back by 1 base and J by 5 bases. The CDR3 length is 15 residues.

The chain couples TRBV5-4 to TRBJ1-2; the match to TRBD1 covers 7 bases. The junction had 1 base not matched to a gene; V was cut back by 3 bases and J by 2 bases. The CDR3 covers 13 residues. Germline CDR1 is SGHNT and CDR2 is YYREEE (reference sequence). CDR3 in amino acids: CASSSTGNYGYTF. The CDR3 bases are TGTGCCAGCAGCTCGACAGGGAACTATGGCTACACCTTC.

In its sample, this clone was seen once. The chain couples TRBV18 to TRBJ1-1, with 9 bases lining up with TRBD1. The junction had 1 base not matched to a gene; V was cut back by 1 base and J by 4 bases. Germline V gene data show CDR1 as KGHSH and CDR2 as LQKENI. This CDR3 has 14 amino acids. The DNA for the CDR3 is TGTGCCAGCTCACCACTGGACAGGGGCACTGAAGCTTTCTTT. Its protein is CASSPLDRGTEAFF.

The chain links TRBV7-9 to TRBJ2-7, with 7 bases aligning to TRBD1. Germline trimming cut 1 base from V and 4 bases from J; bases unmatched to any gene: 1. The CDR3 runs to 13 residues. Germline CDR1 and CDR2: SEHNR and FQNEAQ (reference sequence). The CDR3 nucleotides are TGTGCCAGCAGCTTAGACAGGGGATACGAGCAGTACTTC. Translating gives CASSLDRGYEQYF.

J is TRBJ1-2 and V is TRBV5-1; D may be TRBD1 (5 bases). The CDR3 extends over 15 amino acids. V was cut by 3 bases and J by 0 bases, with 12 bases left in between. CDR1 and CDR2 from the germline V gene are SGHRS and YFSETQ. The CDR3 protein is CASSSMAGTNYGYTF. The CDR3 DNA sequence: TGCGCCAGCAGCTCAATGGCAGGGACTAACTATGGCTACACCTTC.